The 30 T cell receptor beta chains listed next were all sequenced from one sample in a study of response to subunit inactivated influenza vaccine. TCRdb used MiXCR to reprocess the RT-PCR reads, holding one entry per CDR3 protein. This table has approximately 570,000 distinct CDR3 sequences, 7.5% to 8.5% appearing once. The source was PBMCs from blood, collected 23 to 25 months after vaccination. Source of these receptors: a man aged 45 to 75 who received an inactivated influenza vaccine.

At least ten counts were recorded for this clonotype. V and J are TRBV29-1 and TRBJ1-1, with D possibly being TRBD1 (5 bases). The CDR3 is made up of 13 amino acids. V was clipped by 6 bases and J by 0 bases, with 11 bases between them. Looked up from germline, CDR1 is SQVTM and CDR2 is ANQGSEA. This CDR3 is CSVAGLLNTEAFF. CDR3 coding DNA: TGCAGCGTGGCGGGACTGTTGAACACTGAAGCTTTCTTT.

This clonotype was detected ten times or more. V is TRBV20-1 and J is TRBJ1-3; D ambiguous. The CDR3 is 15 residues long. Germline CDR1 and CDR2: DFQATT and SNEGSKA (reference sequence). Trimming stripped 0 bases from V and 0 bases from J, with 9 bases between. In DNA form, the CDR3 reads TGCAGTGCTAGAGATGCGACAAGCTCTGGAAACACCATATATTTT. Translation: CSARDATSSGNTIYF.

This clonotype was counted many times. The chain carries TRBV5-1 and TRBJ2-3; D gene uncertain. The CDR3 loop spans 12 amino acids. V was clipped by 6 bases and J by 6 bases, with 11 bases between them. In germline, CDR1 is SGHRS, CDR2 YFSETQ. In DNA form, the CDR3 reads TGCGCCAGCAAGGATAGGTCGGATACGCAGTATTTT. Translation gives CASKDRSDTQYF.

The chain links TRBV7-2 to TRBJ2-1; tentatively, D is TRBD2 (6 bases). The CDR3 sequence is 13 residues long. V shed 4 bases and J shed 9 bases, with 13 bases lying between them. Germline CDR1 reads SGHTA; CDR2 reads FQGNSA. CDR3 in amino acids: CASSSVLATEQFF. The CDR3 bases are TGTGCCAGCAGCTCCGTGCTAGCGACTGAGCAGTTCTTC.

This clonotype was counted ten times or more. This rearrangement joins TRBV12-3 or TRBV12-4 to TRBJ2-3; D gene uncertain. The CDR3 consists of 14 residues. V lost 5 bases, J lost 5 bases, and 14 bases lay in between. CDR3 protein: CASSPDGSIDTQYF. The CDR3 DNA reads as TGTGCCAGCAGTCCAGACGGAAGTATAGATACGCAGTATTTT.

This clonotype was found many times. The gene calls are TRBV29-1 and TRBJ2-3; TRBD1 might be the D (6 bases). This CDR3 comprises 14 residues. V dropped 0 bases and J dropped 1 base, with 8 bases sitting between them. Germline values: CDR1 SQVTM, CDR2 ANQGSEA. CDR3 nucleotide sequence: TGCAGCGTTGAAGAGCAGGGGCGCACAGATACGCAGTATTTT. This encodes CSVEEQGRTDTQYF.

This clonotype was seen ten or more times. This chain links TRBV29-1 with TRBJ2-2; D possibly corresponds to TRBD1 (5 bases). The CDR3 spans 13 residues. V was clipped by 4 bases and J by 5 bases, with 11 bases between them. The germline V gene encodes CDR1 SQVTM and CDR2 ANQGSEA. CDR3 in DNA: TGCAGCGTTGGACGACAGACAACCGGGGAGCTGTTTTTT. It is translated as CSVGRQTTGELFF.

In this sample, this clonotype is medium-sized. The rearrangement joins TRBV27 to TRBJ2-7, with TRBD1 identical over 7 bases. With 8 bases clipped from V and 2 bases from J, the junction kept 9 bases outside the gene matches. Per the germline V gene, CDR1 is MNHEY and CDR2 is SMNVEV (reference sequence). The CDR3 length is 14 residues. The CDR3 loop is CASGQRDRAYEQYF. CDR3 sequence (DNA): TGTGCCAGCGGCCAACGGGACAGAGCCTACGAGCAGTACTTC.

The V gene is TRBV28, the J gene TRBJ1-1; D possibly corresponds to TRBD1 (6 bases). CDR1 and CDR2 (germline): MDHEN, SYDVKM. This CDR3 has 17 residues. Trimming took 8 bases from V and 6 from J, leaving 28 bases between them. The CDR3 sequence: CASGLAGAESRLSEAFF. For the CDR3, the DNA is TGTGCCAGCGGCCTTGCGGGGGCCGAATCTCGTTTGTCTGAAGCTTTCTTT. Full variable domain (remainder filled in from reference TRBV28 and TRBJ1-1): DVKVTQSSRYLVKRTGEKVFLECVQDMDHENMFWYRQDPGLGLRLIYFSYDVKMKEKGDIPEGYSVSREKKERFSLILESASTNQTSMYLCASGLAGAESRLSEAFFGQGTRLTVV.

This sequence joins TRBV5-5 and TRBJ1-5, with 7 bases matching TRBD1. There are 16 residues in the CDR3. With 5 bases clipped from V and 4 bases from J, the junction kept 12 bases outside the gene matches. Germline-derived CDR1 and CDR2 are SGHKS and YYEKEE (reference sequence). This CDR3 reads CASSKTGTVINQPQHF. The CDR3 coding sequence is TGTGCCAGCAGTAAGACCGGGACAGTGATAAATCAGCCCCAGCATTTT.

This clonotype showed up just a few times. This chain uses TRBV18 with TRBJ2-3; D unclear. The CDR3 has 12 residues. V gave up 6 bases and J gave up 10 bases, with 14 bases separating them. Germline V gene lookup returns CDR1 KGHSH and CDR2 LQKENI. The CDR3 DNA reads as TGTGCCAGCTCCCGAAGCGATTGGTCGCAGTATTTT. It specifies CASSRSDWSQYF.

The chain recombines TRBV11-1 with TRBJ2-5; 9 nucleotides agree with TRBD2. This CDR3 spans 15 amino acids. Germline-derived CDR1 and CDR2 are SGHAT and FQDESV (reference sequence). V trimming: 5 bases; J trimming: 4 bases; junction bases outside the gene matches: 8. The CDR3, as DNA: TGTGCCAGCAGCCCGATGGGACTAGCCGGAGAGACCCAGTACTTC. Protein sequence: CASSPMGLAGETQYF.

The table lists this clonotype with many counts. The chain couples TRBV20-1 to TRBJ2-7, with D perhaps matching TRBD1 (5 bases). The CDR3 consists of 14 residues. CDR1 is DFQATT, CDR2 SNEGSKA, per germline (reference sequence). The V end was cut by 3 bases, the J end by 3 bases, with 15 bases between. The CDR3: CSASVAGLVYEQYF. DNA of the CDR3: TGCAGTGCTAGTGTGGCAGGGTTAGTCTACGAGCAGTACTTC.

This clonotype was seen at least ten times. The chain has TRBV12-3 or TRBV12-4 and TRBJ1-1; tentative D call: TRBD1 (5 bases). V lost 2 bases to trimming and J lost 5 bases, with 12 bases between them. This CDR3 has 14 residues. The CDR3 is CASSLKGPRTEAFF. CDR3 nucleotide sequence: TGTGCCAGCAGTTTAAAGGGGCCGAGGACTGAAGCTTTCTTT.

This clonotype appeared many times. The chain is built from TRBV7-9 and TRBJ2-2, with 9 bases that match TRBD2. V dropped 0 bases and J dropped 6; count of bases not matched to a gene: 2. The CDR3 runs 15 residues. Germline values: CDR1 SEHNR, CDR2 FQNEAQ (reference sequence). CDR3: CASSLAGTSPGELFF. The CDR3 region has the DNA TGTGCCAGCAGCTTAGCCGGGACTAGCCCCGGGGAGCTGTTTTTT.

This clonotype was seen a handful of times. The rearrangement links TRBV5-5 to TRBJ1-1, with a tentative D call TRBD1 (5 bases). CDR1 and CDR2 (germline): SGHKS, YYEKEE (reference sequence). Trimming shortened V by 6 bases and J by 1 base, and 19 bases separated the two germline ends. This CDR3 is 16 amino acids long. CDR3 DNA sequence: TGTGCCAGCAACCCCCGGATGGGGGTGGGGAACACTGAAGCTTTCTTT. Amino acid sequence: CASNPRMGVGNTEAFF. The whole variable domain, remainder taken from reference TRBV5-5 and TRBJ1-1, is DAGVTQSPTHLIKTRGQQVTLRCSPISGHKSVSWYQQVLGQGPQFIFQYYEKEERGRGNFPDRFSARQFPNYSSELNVNALLLGDSALYLCASNPRMGVGNTEAFFGQGTRLTVV.

The chain is built from TRBV4-3 and TRBJ2-1; 7 bases line up with TRBD1. With 0 bases clipped from V and 4 bases from J, the junction kept 3 bases outside the gene matches. Germline V gene data show CDR1 as LGHNA and CDR2 as YSLEER. This CDR3 is built from 15 residues. This CDR3 is CASSQDKTGYNEQFF. CDR3 DNA sequence: TGCGCCAGCAGCCAAGATAAGACAGGGTACAATGAGCAGTTCTTC.

This chain links TRBV2 with TRBJ2-1; a possible D gene is TRBD2 (5 bases). The V end lost 1 base, the J end lost 0 bases, and 10 bases lay between the germline ends. This CDR3 is built from 16 residues. CDR1 is SNHLY, CDR2 FYNNEI, per germline. CDR3 amino acids: CASSEDGVFSYNEQFF. CDR3 nucleotides: TGTGCCAGCAGTGAAGACGGGGTTTTCTCCTACAATGAGCAGTTCTTC.

The chain couples TRBV12-3 or TRBV12-4 to TRBJ2-3, with 8 bases aligning to TRBD1. The CDR3 sequence is 15 residues long. V was clipped by 5 bases and J by 5 bases; unmatched bases: 9. The CDR3 reads CASSPPRTGRDTQYF. The DNA for the CDR3 is TGTGCCAGCAGTCCTCCCAGGACAGGGCGAGATACGCAGTATTTT.

This clonotype occurred many times. The chain joins TRBV5-1 to TRBJ2-1; D is tentatively TRBD1 or TRBD2 (5 bases each). V lost 4 bases to trimming and J lost 5 bases, with 22 bases between them. The CDR3 covers 17 residues. Germline values: CDR1 SGHRS, CDR2 YFSETQ. The CDR3 nucleotides are TGCGCCAGCAGCCGTCATTGGGACCGAGGCCTAGACAATGAGCAGTTCTTC. It specifies CASSRHWDRGLDNEQFF.

In its sample, this clonotype was seen a few times. The chain is built from TRBV20-1 and TRBJ2-1, with D perhaps matching TRBD2 (7 bases). Between the trimmed V and J ends, which lost 6 bases and 7 bases, there was a span of 16 bases. CDR1 is DFQATT, CDR2 SNEGSKA, per germline (reference sequence). The CDR3 covers 13 residues. The CDR3 region has the DNA TGCAGTGCCCAGAAGGGGGGGAGGAATGAGCAGTTCTTC. It encodes CSAQKGGRNEQFF.

There are a few counts of this clonotype. The CDR3 coding sequence is TGCGCCAGCAGCCCGCCGGACAGCCTCAAGAACGAGCAGTACTTC. This codes for CASSPPDSLKNEQYF. This chain links TRBV5-1 with TRBJ2-7; TRBD1 might be the D (6 bases). The CDR3 extends over 15 amino acids. V lost 4 bases to trimming and J lost 5 bases, with 19 bases between them. Germline V lookup: CDR1 SGHRS, CDR2 YFSETQ. Complete variable domain (other parts from reference TRBV5-1 and TRBJ2-7): KAGVTQTPRYLIKTRGQQVTLSCSPISGHRSVSWYQQTPGQGLQFLFEYFSETQRNKGNFPGRFSGRQFSNSRSEMNVSTLELGDSALYLCASSPPDSLKNEQYFGPGTRLTVT.

The gene calls are TRBV5-4 and TRBJ2-1; D might be TRBD2 (6 bases). V lost 0 bases to trimming and J lost 1 base, with 11 bases between them. This CDR3 spans 16 amino acids. Germline CDR1 SGHNT, CDR2 YYREEE (reference sequence). In nucleotides, the CDR3 is TGTGCCAGCAGCTTGGTGGCGGGGAGATCCTACAATGAGCAGTTCTTC. Its protein is CASSLVAGRSYNEQFF.

This clonotype was counted a few times. This chain joins TRBV7-2 and TRBJ2-1, with 13 bases fitting TRBD2. V shed 6 bases and J 4 bases; nucleotides not matched to a gene: 3. The germline CDR1 and CDR2 sequences are SGHTA and FQGNSA. This CDR3 is built from 15 residues. CDR3 DNA: TGTGCCAGCAGGAAGGGACTAGCGGGGTACAATGAGCAGTTCTTC. Amino acids: CASRKGLAGYNEQFF.

This clonotype was observed a single time. The rearrangement links TRBV6-5 to TRBJ1-4; possible D gene TRBD1, 6 bases. Germline V gene lookup returns CDR1 MNHEY and CDR2 SVGAGI. Trimming left V 2 bases short and J 4 bases short, with 8 bases between. This CDR3 is built from 14 residues. The CDR3 coding sequence is TGTGCCAGCAGTTACGGACAGCTTAATGAAAAACTGTTTTTT. It translates to CASSYGQLNEKLFF.

As for this clonotype: Germline is not matched at one junction end, which may reflect a read error. This chain links TRBV12-3 or TRBV12-4 with TRBJ2-3, with 8 bases matching TRBD2. CDR3 size: 16 residues. CDR3 region: CASCLGSSGPTDTQYF. As DNA, the CDR3 is TGTGCCAGCTGTTTAGGTTCTAGCGGGCCCACAGATACGCAGTATTTT.

The rearrangement links TRBV7-2 to TRBJ2-6, with D uncertain. Germline CDR1 reads SGHTA; CDR2 reads FQGNSA. This CDR3 is 17 amino acids long. V lost 5 bases, J lost 0 bases, and 14 bases lay in between. The CDR3 region is CASSPTELVSGANVLTF. CDR3 in DNA: TGTGCCAGCAGCCCCACAGAACTGGTCTCTGGGGCCAACGTCCTGACTTTC.

This clonotype has only a few counts. J is TRBJ2-1 and V is TRBV5-1; possibly TRBD2 for D (6 bases). V was trimmed by 3 bases and J by 7 bases, leaving 23 bases between them. Germline CDR1 and CDR2: SGHRS and YFSETQ. The CDR3 has 17 residues. DNA for the CDR3: TGCGCCAGCAGCTATTCCTCAGCGGGCCCCCTAGGGAATGAGCAGTTCTTC. Its translation is CASSYSSAGPLGNEQFF.

The CDR3 loop reads CASSFTSGGSDTQYF. As DNA, the CDR3 is TGTGCCAGCAGCTTTACTAGCGGGGGGTCAGATACGCAGTATTTT. The V call is TRBV12-3 or TRBV12-4, the J call TRBJ2-3, with 12 bases that match TRBD2. The CDR3 runs to 15 residues. The J segment lost 4 bases and the V segment lost 6 bases, leaving 5 bases of the junction unmatched.

The chain links TRBV20-1 to TRBJ2-1; 7 nucleotides agree with TRBD1. V trimming: 1 base; J trimming: 7 bases; junction bases outside the gene matches: 4. The CDR3 is made up of 13 amino acids. Looked up from germline, CDR1 is DFQATT and CDR2 is SNEGSKA (reference sequence). The CDR3 bases are TGCAGTGCTAGAGCAGGGGGTTCAAATGAGCAGTTCTTC. Protein product: CSARAGGSNEQFF.